This T cell receptor beta chain was identified in a study of blood T cell repertoires in COVID-19. About the research overall: Nucleic acid was either cDNA or gDNA, and it came from T cells, B-cell-depleted T cells, or PBMCs.

Produced via immunoSEQ multiplex PCR; TCRdb's table is partial and in-frame only. The sample lists 140,000 or so clones; around 87% were seen once. The age range of participants was about 18 to 100 years, with residence in about 25 US areas. Donors in Cohort 3 who had recovered were those with two negative PCRs, healthcare professional clearance, or resolution of their symptoms. Germline V gene lookup returns CDR1 LNHDA and CDR2 SQIVND (reference sequence). The V gene lost 2 bases and the J gene lost 0 bases, with 6 bases spanning the gap. The CDR3 runs to 14 residues. The specimen sequenced was PBMCs or T cells enriched from blood (not recorded which). V gene TRBV19 combines with J gene TRBJ2-3; D gene unclear. The source of this sequence is a man in his 60s who had recovered from COVID-19. The CDR3 region has the DNA TGTGCCAGTAGTATATCCGTAAGCACAGATACGCAGTATTTT. It specifies CASSISVSTDTQYF. Looking up the rest from reference TRBV19 and TRBJ2-3 gives the full variable domain: DGGITQSPKYLFRKEGQNVTLSCEQNLNHDAMYWYRQDPGQGLRLIYYSQIVNDFQKGDIAEGYSVSREKKESFPLTVTSAQKNPTAFYLCASSISVSTDTQYFGPGTRLTVL.